One sample yielded the 17 T cell receptor beta chains listed below, sequenced in a study of early T cells in non-severe SARS-CoV-2 infection. Via MiXCR, TCRdb re-called the 5' RACE reads, giving one row per CDR3 protein. The repertoire includes 35,000 to 40,000 distinct CDR3 sequences, roughly 3.9% of them detected once, and about 9% sits in the top ten. The sample was whole blood. Every receptor here comes from an adult who was a healthcare worker with PCR-confirmed SARS-CoV-2 infection or an uninfected control (not recorded which).

With respect to this clonotype: This may be a read error, as it is one base from a much larger clone. The chain combines TRBV5-1 with TRBJ2-5; D might be TRBD1 or TRBD2, each matching 6 bases. Germline V gives CDR1 SGHRS, CDR2 YFSETQ. The CDR3 totals 16 residues. CDR3 DNA sequence: TGCGTCAGCAGCTTGGGAGGATCGGACAGACAAGAGACCCAGTACTTC. Translating it yields CVSSLGGSDRQETQYF.

The table lists this clonotype with many counts. J is TRBJ1-1 and V is TRBV19, with a weak D call TRBD1 (5 bases). This CDR3 comprises 12 residues. The ends were cut back, 4 bases at V and 7 bases at J, with 10 bases in the middle. Germline V gene data show CDR1 as LNHDA and CDR2 as SQIVND (reference sequence). The CDR3 nucleotides read TGTGCCAGTAGTACATACAGGAGTGAAGCTTTCTTT. Encoded protein: CASSTYRSEAFF.

This clonotype appeared many times. The chain carries TRBV3-1 and TRBJ1-3; no firm D call. Germline CDR1 reads LGHDT; CDR2 reads YNNKEL (reference sequence). Trimming took off 6 bases at V and 2 bases at J, with 8 bases between the two ends. The CDR3 sequence is 13 residues long. The CDR3 region has the DNA TGTGCCAGCAGAGTTGGGGCTGGAAACACCATATATTTT. This sequence encodes CASRVGAGNTIYF.

This clonotype has at least ten counts. J is TRBJ2-3 and V is TRBV28; D not certain. The V end lost 6 bases, the J end lost 1 base, and 11 bases lay between the germline ends. This CDR3 is 14 amino acids long. In germline, CDR1 is MDHEN, CDR2 SYDVKM. CDR3 region: CASSSRYGTDTQYF. CDR3 nucleotides: TGTGCCAGCAGCTCACGGTACGGCACAGATACGCAGTATTTT. Looking up the rest from reference TRBV28 and TRBJ2-3 gives the full variable domain: DVKVTQSSRYLVKRTGEKVFLECVQDMDHENMFWYRQDPGLGLRLIYFSYDVKMKEKGDIPEGYSVSREKKERFSLILESASTNQTSMYLCASSSRYGTDTQYFGPGTRLTVL.

Many counts were recorded for this clonotype. This chain links TRBV7-2 with TRBJ2-3; 10 bases match TRBD2. The CDR3 spans 16 residues. The ends lost 5 bases at V and 4 bases at J; junction bases unmatched: 9. Germline V lookup: CDR1 SGHTA, CDR2 FQGNSA. This CDR3 reads CASSITSGVGADTQYF. As DNA, the CDR3 is TGTGCCAGCAGCATCACTAGCGGGGTGGGCGCAGATACGCAGTATTTT.

The table lists this clonotype with a few counts. This sequence joins TRBV3-1 and TRBJ2-1, with D hard to call. The length of the CDR3 is 13 residues. Looked up from germline, CDR1 is LGHDT and CDR2 is YNNKEL (reference sequence). V lost 4 bases to trimming and J lost 10 bases, with 14 bases between them. This CDR3 reads CASSLTSVGEQFF. CDR3 nucleotides: TGTGCCAGCAGCCTCACGTCAGTTGGCGAGCAGTTCTTC.

This clonotype was picked up many times. This chain uses TRBV5-6 with TRBJ1-5, with TRBD1 identical over 10 bases. Per germline, CDR1 SGHDT and CDR2 YYEEEE. V gave up 4 bases and J gave up 1 base; unmatched junction bases: 8. The CDR3 spans 17 residues. CDR3: CASSLRQGALSNQPQHF. CDR3 coding DNA: TGTGCCAGCAGCCTTAGACAGGGGGCGTTGAGCAATCAGCCCCAGCATTTT.

This clonotype was observed a handful of times. This chain connects TRBV6-5 to TRBJ2-3, with 15 bases matching TRBD2. Germline CDR1 reads MNHEY; CDR2 reads SVGAGI. J gave up 0 bases and V 5 bases, and 0 bases lay outside the gene matches. The CDR3 is made up of 16 amino acids. CDR3 in DNA: TGTGCCAGCAGTGGGACTAGCGGGGGGAGCACAGATACGCAGTATTTT. It yields the protein CASSGTSGGSTDTQYF.

This clonotype showed up many times. CDR3 sequence (DNA): TGTGCCAGCAGCTTAGGGAGCGGGAGTGGCGATGAGCAGTTCTTC. Translating gives CASSLGSGSGDEQFF. V and J are TRBV7-2 and TRBJ2-1, with 8 bases that match TRBD2. After removal of 1 base from V and 8 bases from J, the junction contained 7 bases not matched to a gene. The CDR3 is made up of 15 amino acids. Germline V gene sequence: CDR1 SGHTA, CDR2 FQGNSA.

This clonotype was detected ten times or more. The chain joins TRBV10-3 to TRBJ1-1; 9 bases fit TRBD1. The germline V gene has CDR1 ENHRY and CDR2 SYGVKD. There are 15 residues in the CDR3. J was trimmed by 1 base and V by 5 bases; bases with no gene match: 5. The CDR3 here is CAISTPGQGNTEAFF. CDR3 bases: TGTGCCATCAGTACCCCGGGACAGGGGAACACTGAAGCTTTCTTT.

This clonotype appeared many times. V usage is TRBV4-1 and J usage is TRBJ1-6; no clear D gene. The V and J ends lost 0 bases and 8 bases respectively, with 11 bases between them. The CDR3 is 15 amino acids. The germline CDR1 and CDR2 sequences are MGHRA and YSYEKL. The CDR3 region is CASSQDQRGYSPLHF. CDR3 nucleotides: TGCGCCAGCAGCCAAGATCAGAGAGGGTATTCACCCCTCCACTTT.

This clonotype was detected ten times or more. The chain links TRBV7-8 to TRBJ2-6; no definite D call. Trimming left V 2 bases short and J 2 bases short, with 7 bases between. Germline CDR1 and CDR2: SGHVS and FQNEAQ. The CDR3 contains 15 residues. CDR3 amino acids: CASSLRVTGANVLTF. The DNA for the CDR3 is TGTGCCAGCAGCTTAAGGGTTACTGGGGCCAACGTCCTGACTTTC.

Ten or more counts support this clonotype. This sequence joins TRBV12-3 or TRBV12-4 and TRBJ2-7; 11 bases fit TRBD2. This CDR3 is built from 15 residues. V gave up 5 bases and J gave up 3 bases; unmatched junction bases: 6. The CDR3 loop is CASSETSGSLYEQYF. The CDR3 nucleotides are TGTGCCAGCAGTGAAACTAGCGGGAGTCTCTACGAGCAGTACTTC.

The gene calls are TRBV7-2 and TRBJ2-3; D gene ambiguous. The CDR3 extends over 11 amino acids. CDR1 SGHTA and CDR2 FQGNSA come from the germline V gene. V was clipped by 6 bases and J by 8 bases, with 9 bases between them. Written as DNA, the CDR3 is TGTGCCAGCAGACTACAGATTACGCAGTATTTT. It specifies CASRLQITQYF.

The chain recombines TRBV28 with TRBJ1-2; 7 bases are a match to TRBD1. The V and J ends lost 5 bases and 4 bases, in that order; junction bases with no gene match: 7. CDR1 and CDR2 from the germline V gene are MDHEN and SYDVKM. The CDR3 contains 14 residues. The CDR3 loop is CASSESRDSYGYTF. The CDR3 DNA is TGTGCCAGCAGTGAATCCCGGGACAGCTATGGCTACACCTTC.

There are many counts of this clonotype. This chain connects TRBV7-2 to TRBJ2-5; 14 nucleotides align to TRBD2. The trim removed 4 bases at V and 4 bases at J, leaving 8 bases unmatched. The V gene's germline CDR1 is SGHTA and CDR2 FQGNSA. This CDR3 contains 17 residues. The CDR3 sequence: CASSYYGTSGSRETQYF. CDR3 nucleotides: TGTGCCAGCAGCTACTACGGGACTAGCGGGAGTAGAGAGACCCAGTACTTC.

This clonotype was seen many times. The chain has TRBV6-5 and TRBJ2-5; 14 bases map to TRBD2. The V gene end was trimmed by 5 bases and the J gene end by 4 bases; junction bases not matched to a gene: 9. The length of the CDR3 is 17 residues. From germline, CDR1 is MNHEY and CDR2 SVGAGI. CDR3 nucleotides: TGTGCCAGCAGTCCCAGGGGCGGGACTAGCGGGAGAGAGACCCAGTACTTC. Encoded protein: CASSPRGGTSGRETQYF.